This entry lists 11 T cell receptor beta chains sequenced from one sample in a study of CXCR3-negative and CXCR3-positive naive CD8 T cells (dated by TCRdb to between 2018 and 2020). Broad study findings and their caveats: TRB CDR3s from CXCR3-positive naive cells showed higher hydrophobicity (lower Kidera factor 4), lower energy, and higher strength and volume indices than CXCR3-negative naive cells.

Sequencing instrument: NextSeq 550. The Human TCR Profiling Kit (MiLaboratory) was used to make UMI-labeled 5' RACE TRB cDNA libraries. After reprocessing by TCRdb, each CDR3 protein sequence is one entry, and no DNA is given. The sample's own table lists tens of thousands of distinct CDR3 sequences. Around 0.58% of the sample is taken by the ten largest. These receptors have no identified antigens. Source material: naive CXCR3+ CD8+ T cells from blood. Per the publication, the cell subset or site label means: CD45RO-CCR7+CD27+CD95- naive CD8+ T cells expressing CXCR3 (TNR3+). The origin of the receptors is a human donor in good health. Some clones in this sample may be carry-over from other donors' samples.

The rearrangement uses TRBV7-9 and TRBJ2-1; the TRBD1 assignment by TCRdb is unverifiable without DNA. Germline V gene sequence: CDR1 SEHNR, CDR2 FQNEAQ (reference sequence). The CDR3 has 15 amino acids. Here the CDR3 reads CASREIQGSYNEQFF.

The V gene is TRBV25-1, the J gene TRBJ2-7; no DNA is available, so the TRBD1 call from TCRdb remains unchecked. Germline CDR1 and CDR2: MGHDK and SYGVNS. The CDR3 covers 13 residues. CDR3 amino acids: CASSDGTGREQYF.

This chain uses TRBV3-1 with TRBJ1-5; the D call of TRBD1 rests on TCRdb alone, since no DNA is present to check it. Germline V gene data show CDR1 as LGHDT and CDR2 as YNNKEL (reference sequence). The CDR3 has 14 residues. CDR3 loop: CASSPRVGNQPQHF.

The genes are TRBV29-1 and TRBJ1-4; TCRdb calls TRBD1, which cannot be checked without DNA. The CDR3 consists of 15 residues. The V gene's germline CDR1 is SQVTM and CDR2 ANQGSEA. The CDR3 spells CSVEGGLDGDEKLFF.

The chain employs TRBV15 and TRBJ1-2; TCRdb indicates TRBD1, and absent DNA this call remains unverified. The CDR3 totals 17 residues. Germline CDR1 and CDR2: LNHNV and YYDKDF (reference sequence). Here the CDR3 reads CATSSPGQGAWAYGYTF.

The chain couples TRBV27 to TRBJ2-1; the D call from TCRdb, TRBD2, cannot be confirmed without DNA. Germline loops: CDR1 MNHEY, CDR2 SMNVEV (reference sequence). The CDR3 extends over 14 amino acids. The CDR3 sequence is CASSGTSADNEQFF.

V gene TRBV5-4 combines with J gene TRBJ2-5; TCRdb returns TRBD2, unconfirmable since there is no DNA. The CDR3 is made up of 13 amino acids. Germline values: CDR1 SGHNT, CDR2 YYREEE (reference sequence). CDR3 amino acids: CASTSGSGETQYF.

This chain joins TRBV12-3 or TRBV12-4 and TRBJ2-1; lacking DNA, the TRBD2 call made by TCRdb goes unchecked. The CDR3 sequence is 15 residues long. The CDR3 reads CASSGLGSGSDEQFF.

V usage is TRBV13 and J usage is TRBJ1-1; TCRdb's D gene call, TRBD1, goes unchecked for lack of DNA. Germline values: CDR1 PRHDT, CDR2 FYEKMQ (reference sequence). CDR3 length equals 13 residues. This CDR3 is CASSPPISAEAFF.

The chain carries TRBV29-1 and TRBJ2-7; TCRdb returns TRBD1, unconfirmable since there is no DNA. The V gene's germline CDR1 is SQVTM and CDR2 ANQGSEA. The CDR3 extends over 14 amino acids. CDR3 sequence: CSVVGTGDSYEQYF.

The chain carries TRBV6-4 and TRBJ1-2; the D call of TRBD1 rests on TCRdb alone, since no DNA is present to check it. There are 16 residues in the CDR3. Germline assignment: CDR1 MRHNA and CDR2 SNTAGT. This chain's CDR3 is CASREPGQGVVYGYTF.